This T cell receptor beta chain was observed in a study of CDR3 diversity in severe acne. TCRdb re-called the PCR reads through MiXCR, storing one row per CDR3 protein. In the table there are about 90,000 distinct CDR3 sequences, under 55% of which are singletons. Germline V lookup: CDR1 SGHNT, CDR2 YYREEE (reference sequence). The CDR3 spans 11 residues. To note about this clonotype: A much larger clone differs by one base, so this may be a read error.

Sequenced: blood. The chain is built from TRBV5-4 and TRBJ2-7; possibly TRBD1 or TRBD2 for D (9 bases each). The sequence was obtained from a male donor with severe acne vulgaris. CDR3 nucleotides: TGTACCAGCAGCGGGGGGACAGGGTGGTACTTC. Protein: CTSSGGTGWYF.